This TCR beta chain was sequenced for a study of T-cell reconstitution after alpha-beta-depleted transplantation in children. There are 18 residues in the CDR3. Unmatched junction bases numbered 12, after V lost 1 base and J lost 2 bases. The germline CDR1 and CDR2 sequences are SGHVS and FQNEAQ. This clonotype has more than one count but fewer than ten. Its antigen is not identified. Study-wide points: Where some patients showed high TCRbeta diversity at day 60, it came from recipient T cells and thymic progenitors that had survived. T cells produced anew were the main source of T-cell counts and diversity one year after transplant. Expanded graft clones numbering several hundred reportedly gave rise to alpha-beta T cells about two months after transplant.

The authors prepared the TCRbeta library with unique molecular identifiers. TCRdb re-derived calls from the PCR reads in MiXCR, one entry per CDR3 protein. The sample yields about 90,000 distinct CDR3 sequences, 15% to 18% seen once. This specimen consisted of PBMCs, mostly from graft donor cells, obtained 180 days after TCRalphabeta/CD19-depleted stem cell transplant. V and J are TRBV7-8 and TRBJ1-1; 8 positions agree with TRBD1. The source is a male patient under 10 years old who had a stem cell transplant for acute lymphoblastic leukemia, so the T cells may come from the graft donor. CDR3 coding DNA: TGTGCCAGCAGCTTAGTTCAGTCCCCCGGGACAGGCAACACTGAAGCTTTCTTT. This translates into CASSLVQSPGTGNTEAFF.